Shown below are 32 T cell receptor beta chains from a single sample sequenced in a study of blood T cell repertoires in COVID-19. Libraries were prepared by immunoSEQ multiplex PCR; TCRdb keeps only in-frame clonotypes and omits some of them. The sample includes about 320,000 clones, around 85% seen only once; the top ten take 7.2%. Sequencing was performed on peripheral blood. These receptors were taken from a human donor in a cohort sampled during active COVID-19.

The chain recombines TRBV29-1 with TRBJ1-2; D is uncertain. The germline V and J ends were trimmed by 4 bases and 4 bases, with 7 bases remaining between them. The CDR3 contains 11 residues. Germline V lookup: CDR1 SQVTM, CDR2 ANQGSEA. This CDR3 is CSVAQIYGYTF. CDR3 in DNA: TGCAGCGTTGCGCAGATCTATGGCTACACCTTC.

This clone occurred once. V gene TRBV11-1 combines with J gene TRBJ2-7; 8 positions match TRBD2. Germline V CDR1 and CDR2: SGHAT, FQDESV (reference sequence). The CDR3 extends over 14 amino acids. J was trimmed by 4 bases and V by 1 base; bases with no gene match: 3. DNA of the CDR3: TGTGCCAGCAGCTTAGACCTAGCGGGTTACGAGCAGTACTTC. This translates into CASSLDLAGYEQYF.

This chain links TRBV5-1 with TRBJ1-2, with TRBD1 matching over 11 bases. Trimming at V came to 4 bases and at J to 4 bases, leaving 0 bases not matched to a gene. The CDR3 covers 13 residues. Germline V gene sequence: CDR1 SGHRS, CDR2 YFSETQ. The CDR3: CASSGTGGYGYTF. The CDR3 region has the DNA TGCGCCAGCAGCGGGACAGGGGGCTATGGCTACACCTTC.

V is TRBV27 and J is TRBJ1-5; 10 bases agree with TRBD1. Per germline, CDR1 MNHEY and CDR2 SMNVEV (reference sequence). This CDR3 spans 15 amino acids. V gave up 5 bases and J gave up 7 bases; unmatched junction bases: 8. The CDR3 protein is CASSQRTGGGQPQHF. In DNA form, the CDR3 reads TGTGCCAGCAGTCAGAGGACAGGGGGAGGGCAGCCCCAGCATTTT.

This clone has just one count. This rearrangement joins TRBV7-3 to TRBJ2-1; possibly TRBD2 for D (6 bases). The CDR3 sequence is 16 residues long. Per germline, CDR1 SGHTA and CDR2 FQGTGA. The V gene lost 2 bases and the J gene lost 6 bases, with 17 bases spanning the gap. The CDR3 is CASSLLQGGVSNEQFF. CDR3 nucleotide sequence: TGTGCCAGCAGCTTACTCCAGGGAGGAGTGAGCAATGAGCAGTTCTTC. Full variable domain (rest looked up from reference TRBV7-3 and TRBJ2-1): GAGVSQTPSNKVTEKGKYVELRCDPISGHTALYWYRQSLGQGPEFLIYFQGTGAADDSGLPNDRFFAVRPEGSVSTLKIQRTERGDSAVYLCASSLLQGGVSNEQFFGPGTRLTVL.

This sequence joins TRBV5-1 and TRBJ1-4; 8 nucleotides match TRBD1. With 0 bases clipped from V and 5 bases from J, the junction kept 6 bases outside the gene matches. CDR3 length: 16 residues. Germline V gene lookup returns CDR1 SGHRS and CDR2 YFSETQ. CDR3 DNA sequence: TGCGCCAGCAGCTTGGCTCCGGGACAGGAGAATGAAAAACTGTTTTTT. Protein sequence: CASSLAPGQENEKLFF.

The chain joins TRBV15 to TRBJ1-3; D is unresolved. This CDR3 is built from 14 residues. Germline values: CDR1 LNHNV, CDR2 YYDKDF (reference sequence). The V gene lost 1 base and the J gene lost 2 bases, with 6 bases spanning the gap. For the CDR3, the DNA is TGTGCCACCAGCAGAGCCCTTACTGGAAACACCATATATTTT. Translating it yields CATSRALTGNTIYF.

Turning to this clone: The same CDR3 is also encoded by other DNA sequences in this sample. The rearrangement joins TRBV5-1 to TRBJ2-7; D not certain. V lost 4 bases, J lost 0 bases, and 5 bases lay in between. Germline V gene data show CDR1 as SGHRS and CDR2 as YFSETQ. The CDR3 totals 12 residues. The CDR3: CASSPSSYEQYF. The CDR3 region has the DNA TGCGCCAGCAGCCCTAGCTCCTACGAGCAGTACTTC.

To note about this clone: Different DNA sequences within this sample yield the same CDR3. The V gene is TRBV19, the J gene TRBJ1-3; no clear D gene. Trimming pared 3 bases from V and 4 bases from J, leaving 10 bases between. Germline loops: CDR1 LNHDA, CDR2 SQIVND (reference sequence). The CDR3 contains 14 residues. The CDR3 region has the DNA TGTGCCAGTAGTATTAGCGGATCCGGAAACACCATATATTTT. It codes for CASSISGSGNTIYF.

This clone was seen more than once but under ten times. The chain combines TRBV21-1 with TRBJ1-5; the table's TRBD1 call for D was not verified on the DNA. TRBV21-1 is marked as a pseudogene. CDR3 length: 16 amino acids. The CDR3 region is CASSKSRDRGYQPQHF. The CDR3 nucleotides read TGTGCCAGCAGCAAAAGCCGGGACAGGGGCTATCAGCCCCAGCATTTT.

DNA for the CDR3: TGTGCCAGCAGCTCCCAGGGACTCACCCCCGGGGAGCTGTTTTTT. Protein sequence: CASSSQGLTPGELFF. This chain links TRBV7-2 with TRBJ2-2; D possibly corresponds to TRBD2 (6 bases). Trimming took off 4 bases at V and 6 bases at J, with 15 bases between the two ends. Germline loops: CDR1 SGHTA, CDR2 FQGNSA. This CDR3 has 15 amino acids.

The V call is TRBV6-6, the J call TRBJ1-1; D not resolved. CDR3 length: 13 residues. Trimming took off 6 bases at V and 0 bases at J, with 8 bases between the two ends. The germline V gene encodes CDR1 MNHNY and CDR2 SVGAGI (reference sequence). The CDR3 spells CASRNLMNTEAFF. The CDR3 DNA sequence: TGTGCCAGCAGAAACTTGATGAACACTGAAGCTTTCTTT.

V usage is TRBV7-8 and J usage is TRBJ2-6; no clear D gene. CDR3 size: 13 residues. V shed 5 bases and J shed 5 bases, with 7 bases lying between them. Germline values: CDR1 SGHVS, CDR2 FQNEAQ. The CDR3 sequence: CASSPERANVLTF. CDR3 sequence (DNA): TGTGCCAGCAGCCCAGAAAGGGCCAACGTCCTGACTTTC. Full variable domain (outside the CDR3, taken from reference TRBV7-8 and TRBJ2-6): GAGVSQSPRYKVAKRGQDVALRCDPISGHVSLFWYQQALGQGPEFLTYFQNEAQLDKSGLPSDRFFAERPEGSVSTLKIQRTQQEDSAVYLCASSPERANVLTFGAGSRLTVL.

The genes are TRBV5-1 and TRBJ2-3, with 8 positions matching TRBD2. V dropped 0 bases and J dropped 0; count of bases not matched to a gene: 9. Germline CDR1 SGHRS, CDR2 YFSETQ. There are 18 residues in the CDR3. This CDR3 is CASSLGRGGLTSTDTQYF. In DNA, the CDR3 is TGCGCCAGCAGCTTGGGACGGGGGGGCCTCACTAGCACAGATACGCAGTATTTT.

V usage is TRBV2 and J usage is TRBJ2-4; possibly TRBD2 for D (6 bases). The CDR3 covers 12 residues. The V and J ends lost 8 bases and 9 bases respectively, with 14 bases between them. Germline-derived CDR1 and CDR2 are SNHLY and FYNNEI. The CDR3: CASGEVMAIQYF. CDR3 coding DNA: TGTGCCAGCGGGGAGGTGATGGCCATTCAGTACTTC.

The chain carries TRBV14 and TRBJ1-1, with 8 bases matching TRBD1. With 4 bases clipped from V and 1 base from J, the junction kept 8 bases outside the gene matches. The germline CDR1 and CDR2 sequences are SGHDN and FVKESK. The CDR3 is 16 amino acids. The CDR3 sequence: CASSPLRGQENTEAFF. The DNA of the CDR3 is TGTGCCAGCAGCCCCCTTAGGGGACAGGAGAACACTGAAGCTTTCTTT.

This clone is a singleton in its sample. CDR3 in DNA: TGTGCCAGCAGTTTTATCGGGGTGTGGGACAGGAGAAATAGCAATCAGCCCCAGCATTTT. Encoded protein: CASSFIGVWDRRNSNQPQHF. The rearrangement links TRBV27 to TRBJ1-5; 8 nucleotides align to TRBD1. Germline-derived CDR1 and CDR2 are MNHEY and SMNVEV (reference sequence). CDR3 length equals 20 residues. Trimming took 3 bases from V and 0 from J; bases not matched to a gene: 16.

In this sample, this clone turned up once. The chain recombines TRBV10-2 with TRBJ1-2; D is uncertain. The CDR3 has 16 residues. Trimming cost V 0 bases and J 8 bases, with 19 bases left between them. Germline CDR1 is WSHSY and CDR2 is SAAADI. The CDR3 region is CASSESSPGWSYGYTF. The CDR3 coding sequence is TGCGCCAGCAGTGAGTCATCCCCGGGATGGTCCTACGGCTACACCTTC.

The J gene is TRBJ2-7, the V gene TRBV10-3; D is perhaps TRBD2 (5 bases). Germline assignment: CDR1 ENHRY and CDR2 SYGVKD. The CDR3 length is 13 residues. Deletions cut 1 base from V and 6 bases from J, with 10 bases between. The CDR3 sequence is CAISELRAREQYF. Written as DNA, the CDR3 is TGTGCCATCAGTGAGTTGAGGGCTCGCGAGCAGTACTTC.

V usage is TRBV14 and J usage is TRBJ1-2; possible D gene TRBD1, 5 bases. The CDR3 has 14 amino acids. The V and J ends lost 0 bases and 8 bases respectively, with 13 bases between them. In germline, CDR1 is SGHDN, CDR2 FVKESK. The DNA of the CDR3 is TGTGCCAGCAGCCAAGAAGGAGGGGTGGGAGGCTACACCTTC. Translation gives CASSQEGGVGGYTF.

The gene calls are TRBV30 and TRBJ1-1, with D maybe TRBD1 (5 bases). V was trimmed by 3 bases and J by 3 bases, leaving 11 bases between them. There are 13 residues in the CDR3. Per germline, CDR1 GTSNPN and CDR2 SVGIG (reference sequence). The CDR3 nucleotides read TGTGCCTGGAGGGGCAGGGCGGACACTGAAGCTTTCTTT. Protein product: CAWRGRADTEAFF.

This chain joins TRBV6-2 or TRBV6-3 and TRBJ1-4, with D unresolved. The CDR3 has 15 residues. Trimming shortened V by 0 bases and J by 8 bases, and 13 bases separated the two germline ends. In germline, CDR1 is MNHEY, CDR2 SVGEGT. DNA of the CDR3: TGTGCCAGCAGTTACTCGAGTACCGTTCCCGAAAAACTGTTTTTT. It codes for CASSYSSTVPEKLFF.

The CDR3 DNA sequence: TGTGCCTGGAGTGTATCCAGGGGGGATGGCTACACCTTC. This sequence encodes CAWSVSRGDGYTF. The chain is built from TRBV30 and TRBJ1-2; 7 nucleotides match TRBD1. The trim removed 0 bases at V and 6 bases at J, leaving 4 bases unmatched. The CDR3 runs to 13 residues. From germline, CDR1 is GTSNPN and CDR2 SVGIG (reference sequence).

A single count supports this clone. This chain links TRBV24-1 with TRBJ2-3; TRBD2 matches 7 bases. Germline values: CDR1 KGHDR, CDR2 SFDVKD. Germline trimming cut 4 bases from V and 5 bases from J; bases unmatched to any gene: 5. This CDR3 region has 14 residues. This CDR3 is CATSESGVGDTQYF. CDR3 nucleotides: TGTGCCACCAGTGAAAGCGGGGTTGGAGATACGCAGTATTTT.

DNA of the CDR3: TGTGCCAGCACTTTAGGGGGCTCTAACTATGGCTACACCTTC. Protein: CASTLGGSNYGYTF. The chain uses TRBV3-1 (or the pseudogene TRBV3-2) and TRBJ1-2; 7 nucleotides agree with TRBD1. The CDR3 runs to 14 residues. With V trimmed by 7 bases and J by 0 bases, 5 bases remained unmatched. Germline V gene lookup returns CDR1 LGHDT and CDR2 YNNKEL (reference sequence).

The V call is TRBV10-3, the J call TRBJ2-7; D remains ambiguous. The CDR3 consists of 13 residues. Germline CDR1 ENHRY, CDR2 SYGVKD. With 0 bases removed from V and 2 bases from J, the gap between germline ends came to 5 bases. In DNA, the CDR3 is TGTGCCATCAGTGAGTCGGGCACCTACGAGCAGTACTTC. It codes for CAISESGTYEQYF.

The chain is built from TRBV18 and TRBJ1-2; no firm D call. Germline lookup yields CDR1 KGHSH and CDR2 LQKENI. The CDR3 contains 16 residues. V shed 2 bases and J shed 6 bases, with 19 bases lying between them. Here the CDR3 reads CASSPNSLGNGDGYTF. DNA of the CDR3: TGTGCCAGCTCACCAAACTCACTCGGGAACGGGGATGGCTACACCTTC. The full variable domain, rest sourced from reference TRBV18 and TRBJ1-2, is NAGVMQNPRHLVRRRGQEARLRCSPMKGHSHVYWYRQLPEEGLKFMVYLQKENIIDESGMPKERFSAEFPKEGPSILRIQQVVRGDSAAYFCASSPNSLGNGDGYTFGSGTRLTVV.

The chain joins TRBV5-4 to TRBJ2-7; weak D call: TRBD2 (7 bases). The V gene's germline CDR1 is SGHNT and CDR2 YYREEE (reference sequence). CDR3 length: 14 amino acids. V dropped 4 bases and J dropped 0 bases, with 11 bases sitting between them. The CDR3 spells CASSGGGPSYEQYF. Written as DNA, the CDR3 is TGTGCCAGCAGCGGGGGGGGGCCCTCCTACGAGCAGTACTTC.

The chain recombines TRBV18 with TRBJ2-3; 7 bases map to TRBD1. This CDR3 region has 22 residues. Germline CDR1 KGHSH, CDR2 LQKENI. V shed 1 base, J shed 2 bases, and the junction held 24 bases outside the gene matches. Here the CDR3 DNA reads TGTGCCAGCTCACCACTAAAAATTTTTCAAGTCCCGGGACAGTCTAACACAGATACGCAGTATTTT. This sequence encodes CASSPLKIFQVPGQSNTDTQYF.

This clone was seen a single time. Other DNA sequences in this sample translate to the same CDR3. This chain joins TRBV7-9 and TRBJ1-1; D uncertain. Trimming cost V 1 base and J 5 bases, with 8 bases left between them. CDR3 size: 13 residues. The germline CDR1 and CDR2 sequences are SEHNR and FQNEAQ (reference sequence). DNA of the CDR3: TGTGCCAGCAGCTTAGGAGGTGGGACTGAAGCTTTCTTT. Its translation is CASSLGGGTEAFF.

CDR3 in amino acids: CASSRPQGVTEAFF. The CDR3 bases are TGTGCCAGCAGTCGCCCACAGGGTGTCACTGAAGCTTTCTTT. The rearrangement links TRBV7-9 to TRBJ1-1; possibly TRBD1 for D (6 bases). Deletions cut 6 bases from V and 4 bases from J, with 15 bases between. The CDR3 covers 14 residues. CDR1 is SEHNR, CDR2 FQNEAQ, per germline (reference sequence).

J is TRBJ2-1 and V is TRBV13, with a possible D match to TRBD2 (5 bases). This CDR3 has 18 amino acids. The germline V gene has CDR1 PRHDT and CDR2 FYEKMQ (reference sequence). Trimming pared 1 base from V and 2 bases from J, leaving 18 bases between. This chain's CDR3 is CASSLVSRTGKTYNEQFF. CDR3 nucleotides: TGTGCCAGCAGCTTAGTTTCCCGGACGGGAAAAACCTACAATGAGCAGTTCTTC. The full variable domain, rest sourced from reference TRBV13 and TRBJ2-1, is AAGVIQSPRHLIKEKRETATLKCYPIPRHDTVYWYQQGPGQDPQFLISFYEKMQSDKGSIPDRFSAQQFSDYHSELNMSSLELGDSALYFCASSLVSRTGKTYNEQFFGPGTRLTVL.